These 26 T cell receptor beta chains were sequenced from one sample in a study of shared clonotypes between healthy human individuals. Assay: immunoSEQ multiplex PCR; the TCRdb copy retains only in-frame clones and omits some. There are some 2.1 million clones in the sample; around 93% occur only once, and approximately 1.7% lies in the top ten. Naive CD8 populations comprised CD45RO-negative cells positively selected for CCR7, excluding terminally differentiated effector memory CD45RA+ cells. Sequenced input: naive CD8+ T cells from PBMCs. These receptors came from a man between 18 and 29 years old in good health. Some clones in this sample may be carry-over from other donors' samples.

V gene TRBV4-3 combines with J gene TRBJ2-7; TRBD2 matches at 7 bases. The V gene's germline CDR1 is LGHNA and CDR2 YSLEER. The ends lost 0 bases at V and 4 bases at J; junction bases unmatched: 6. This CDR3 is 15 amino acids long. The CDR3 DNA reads TGCGCCAGCAGCCAAGATGGGGAGGGGTGGTACGAGCAGTACTTC. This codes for CASSQDGEGWYEQYF.

CDR3 sequence: CASSFTAYEQYF. The CDR3 DNA reads TGTGCCAGCAGTTTCACAGCTTACGAGCAGTACTTC. The J gene is TRBJ2-7, the V gene TRBV28; no definite D call. V shed 3 bases and J shed 4 bases, with 7 bases lying between them. From germline, CDR1 is MDHEN and CDR2 SYDVKM. The length of the CDR3 is 12 residues.

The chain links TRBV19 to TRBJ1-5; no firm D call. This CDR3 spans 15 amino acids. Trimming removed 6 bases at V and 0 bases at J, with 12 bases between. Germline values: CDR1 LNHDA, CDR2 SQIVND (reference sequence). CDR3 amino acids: CASSGRPYSNQPQHF. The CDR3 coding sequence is TGTGCCAGTAGCGGAAGACCTTATAGCAATCAGCCCCAGCATTTT. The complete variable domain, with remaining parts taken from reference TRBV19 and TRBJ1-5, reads DGGITQSPKYLFRKEGQNVTLSCEQNLNHDAMYWYRQDPGQGLRLIYYSQIVNDFQKGDIAEGYSVSREKKESFPLTVTSAQKNPTAFYLCASSGRPYSNQPQHFGDGTRLSIL.

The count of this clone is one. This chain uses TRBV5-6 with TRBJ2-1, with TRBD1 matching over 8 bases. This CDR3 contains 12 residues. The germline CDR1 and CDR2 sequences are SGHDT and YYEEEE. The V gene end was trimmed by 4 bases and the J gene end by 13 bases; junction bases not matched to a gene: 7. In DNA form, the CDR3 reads TGTGCCAGCAGCCCTGGACAGGGCCCCCAGTTCTTC. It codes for CASSPGQGPQFF.

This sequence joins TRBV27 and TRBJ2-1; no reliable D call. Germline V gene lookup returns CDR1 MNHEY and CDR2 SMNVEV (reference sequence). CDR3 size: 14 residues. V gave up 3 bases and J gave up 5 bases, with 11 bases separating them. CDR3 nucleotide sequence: TGTGCCAGCAGTTTGATAGGATCGAACAATGAGCAGTTCTTC. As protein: CASSLIGSNNEQFF.

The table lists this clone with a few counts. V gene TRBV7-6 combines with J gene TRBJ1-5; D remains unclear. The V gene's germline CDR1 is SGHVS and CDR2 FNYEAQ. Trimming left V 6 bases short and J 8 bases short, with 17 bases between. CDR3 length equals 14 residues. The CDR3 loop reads CASSSGGRRKPQHF. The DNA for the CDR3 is TGTGCCAGCAGTTCTGGAGGCCGGAGGAAGCCCCAGCATTTT.

CDR3 sequence reads: CASSNGQPGTEAFF. In nucleotides, the CDR3 is TGTGCCAGTAGTAATGGACAGCCAGGGACTGAAGCTTTCTTT. The rearrangement links TRBV19 to TRBJ1-1, with D tentatively TRBD1 (6 bases). V lost 4 bases, J lost 5 bases, and 14 bases lay in between. Germline V gives CDR1 LNHDA, CDR2 SQIVND (reference sequence). The CDR3 has 14 residues.

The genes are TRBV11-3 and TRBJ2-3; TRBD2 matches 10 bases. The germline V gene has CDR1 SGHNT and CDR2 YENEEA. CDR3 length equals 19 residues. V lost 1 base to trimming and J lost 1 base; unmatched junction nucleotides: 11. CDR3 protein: CASSLGDGIGLAGTDTQYF. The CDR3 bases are TGTGCCAGCAGCTTAGGGGATGGAATCGGACTAGCGGGCACAGATACGCAGTATTTT. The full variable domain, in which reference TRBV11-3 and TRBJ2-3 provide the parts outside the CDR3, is EAGVVQSPRYKIIEKKQPVAFWCNPISGHNTLYWYLQNLGQGPELLIRYENEEAVDDSQLPKDRFSAERLKGVDSTLKIQPAELGDSAVYLCASSLGDGIGLAGTDTQYFGPGTRLTVL.

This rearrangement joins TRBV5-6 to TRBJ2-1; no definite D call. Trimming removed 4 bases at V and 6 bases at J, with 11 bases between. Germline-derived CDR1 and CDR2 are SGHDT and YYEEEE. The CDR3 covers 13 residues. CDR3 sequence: CASSPIPTNEQFF. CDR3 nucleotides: TGTGCCAGCAGCCCGATTCCTACCAATGAGCAGTTCTTC.

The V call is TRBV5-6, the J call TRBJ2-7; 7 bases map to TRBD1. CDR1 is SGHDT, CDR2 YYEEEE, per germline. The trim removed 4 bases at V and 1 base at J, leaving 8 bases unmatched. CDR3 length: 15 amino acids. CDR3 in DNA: TGTGCCAGCAGCACCACCGGGACAGTGTCCTACGAGCAGTACTTC. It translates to CASSTTGTVSYEQYF.

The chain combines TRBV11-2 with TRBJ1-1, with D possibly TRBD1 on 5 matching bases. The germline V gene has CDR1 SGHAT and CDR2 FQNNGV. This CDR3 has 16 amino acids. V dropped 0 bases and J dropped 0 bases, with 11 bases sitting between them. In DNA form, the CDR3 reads TGTGCCAGCAGCTTAGAGGGGGGGTGGATGAACACTGAAGCTTTCTTT. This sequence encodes CASSLEGGWMNTEAFF.

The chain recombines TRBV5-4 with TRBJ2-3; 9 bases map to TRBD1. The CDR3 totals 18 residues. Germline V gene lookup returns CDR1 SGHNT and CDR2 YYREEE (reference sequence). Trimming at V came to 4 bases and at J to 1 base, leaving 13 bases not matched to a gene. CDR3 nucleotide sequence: TGTGCCAGCAGCGGACAGGGGCTCCAGCGGTCCCGCACAGATACGCAGTATTTT. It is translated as CASSGQGLQRSRTDTQYF.

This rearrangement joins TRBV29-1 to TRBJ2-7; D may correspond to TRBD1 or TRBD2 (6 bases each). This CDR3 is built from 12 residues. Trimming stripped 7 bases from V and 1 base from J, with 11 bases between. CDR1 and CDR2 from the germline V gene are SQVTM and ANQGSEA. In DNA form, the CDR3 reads TGCAGCGCCAAGGGGGGATCCTACGAGCAGTACTTC. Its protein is CSAKGGSYEQYF.

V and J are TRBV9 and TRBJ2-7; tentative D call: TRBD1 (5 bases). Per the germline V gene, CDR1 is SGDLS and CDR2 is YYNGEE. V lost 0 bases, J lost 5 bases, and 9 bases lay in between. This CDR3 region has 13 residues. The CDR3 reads CASSVGGQDEQYF. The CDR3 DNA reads TGTGCCAGCAGCGTAGGTGGACAAGACGAGCAGTACTTC.

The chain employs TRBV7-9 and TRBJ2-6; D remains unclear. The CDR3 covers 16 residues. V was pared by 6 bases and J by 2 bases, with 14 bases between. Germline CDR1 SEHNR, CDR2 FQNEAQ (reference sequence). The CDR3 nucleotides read TGTGCCAGCAGTACCTTCTTGGGGACTGGGGCCAACGTCCTGACTTTC. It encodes CASSTFLGTGANVLTF.

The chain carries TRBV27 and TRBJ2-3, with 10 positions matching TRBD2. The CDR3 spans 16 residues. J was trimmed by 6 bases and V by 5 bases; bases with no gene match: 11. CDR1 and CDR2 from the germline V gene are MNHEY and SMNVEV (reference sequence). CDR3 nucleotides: TGTGCCAGCAGTCCCCGATCCCAGCGGGGGGGGGATACGCAGTATTTT. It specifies CASSPRSQRGGDTQYF.

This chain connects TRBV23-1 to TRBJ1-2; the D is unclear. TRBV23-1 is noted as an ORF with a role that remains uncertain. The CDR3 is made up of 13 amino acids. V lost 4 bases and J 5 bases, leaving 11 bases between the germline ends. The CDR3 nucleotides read TGCGCCAGCAGTCCCCTCTCTTCGTATGGCTACACCTTC. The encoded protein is CASSPLSSYGYTF.

This CDR3 reads CASSLGWGGTYEQYF. The CDR3 region has the DNA TGTGCCAGCAGTTTAGGGTGGGGCGGGACTTACGAGCAGTACTTC. V gene TRBV28 combines with J gene TRBJ2-7; a weak D match, TRBD2 (6 bases). The germline V gene has CDR1 MDHEN and CDR2 SYDVKM. Trimming took off 2 bases at V and 4 bases at J, with 15 bases between the two ends. This CDR3 region has 15 residues.

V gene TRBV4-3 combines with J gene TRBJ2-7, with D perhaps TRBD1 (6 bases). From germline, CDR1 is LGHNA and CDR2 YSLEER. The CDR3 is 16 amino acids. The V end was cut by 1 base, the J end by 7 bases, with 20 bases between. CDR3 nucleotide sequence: TGCGCCAGCAGCCAAGGTACCGACAGGCAAGCGTGGGAGCAGTACTTC. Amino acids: CASSQGTDRQAWEQYF.

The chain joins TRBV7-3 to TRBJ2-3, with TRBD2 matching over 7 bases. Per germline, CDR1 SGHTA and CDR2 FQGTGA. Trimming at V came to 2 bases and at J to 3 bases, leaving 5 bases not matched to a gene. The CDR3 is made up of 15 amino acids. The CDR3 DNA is TGTGCCAGCAGCTTAGGGGGAGGGCCTACAGATACGCAGTATTTT. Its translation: CASSLGGGPTDTQYF.

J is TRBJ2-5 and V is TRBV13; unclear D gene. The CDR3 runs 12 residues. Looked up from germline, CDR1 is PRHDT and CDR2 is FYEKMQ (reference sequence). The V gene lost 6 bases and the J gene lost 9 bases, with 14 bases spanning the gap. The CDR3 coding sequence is TGTGCCAGCAGTCATAAACCGGGCCCCCAGTACTTC. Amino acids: CASSHKPGPQYF.

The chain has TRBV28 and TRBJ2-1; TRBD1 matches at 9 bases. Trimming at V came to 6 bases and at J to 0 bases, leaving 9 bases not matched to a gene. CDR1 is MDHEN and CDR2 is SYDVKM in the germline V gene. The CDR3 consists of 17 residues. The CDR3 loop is CASSEVLGQGSYNEQFF. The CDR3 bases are TGTGCCAGCAGCGAGGTCTTGGGACAGGGCTCCTACAATGAGCAGTTCTTC.

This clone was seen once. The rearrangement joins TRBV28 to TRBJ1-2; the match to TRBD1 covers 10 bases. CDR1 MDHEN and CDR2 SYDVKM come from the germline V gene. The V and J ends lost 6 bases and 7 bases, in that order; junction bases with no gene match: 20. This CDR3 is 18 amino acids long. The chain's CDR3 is CASRETGTGAFFISGYTF. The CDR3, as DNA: TGTGCCAGCAGAGAAACCGGGACAGGGGCGTTCTTTATCTCTGGCTACACCTTC.

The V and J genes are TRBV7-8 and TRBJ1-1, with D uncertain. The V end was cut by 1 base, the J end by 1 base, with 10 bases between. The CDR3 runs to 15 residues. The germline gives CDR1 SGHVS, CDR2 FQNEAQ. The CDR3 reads CASSLDIGPNTEAFF. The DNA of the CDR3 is TGTGCCAGCAGCTTAGATATTGGACCGAACACTGAAGCTTTCTTT.

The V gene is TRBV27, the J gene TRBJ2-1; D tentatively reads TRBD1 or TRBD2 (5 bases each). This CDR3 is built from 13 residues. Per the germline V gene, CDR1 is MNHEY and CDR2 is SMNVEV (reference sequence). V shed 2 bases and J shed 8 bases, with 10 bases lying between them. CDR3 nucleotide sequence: TGTGCCAGCAGTTTACCAAGGGGAGATGAGCAGTTCTTC. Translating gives CASSLPRGDEQFF.

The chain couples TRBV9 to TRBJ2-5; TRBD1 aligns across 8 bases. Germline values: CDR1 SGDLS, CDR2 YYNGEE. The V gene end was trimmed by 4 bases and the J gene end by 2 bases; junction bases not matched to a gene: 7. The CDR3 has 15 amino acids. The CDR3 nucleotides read TGTGCCAGCAGCCCCCGGACAGGGCGGCAAGAGACCCAGTACTTC. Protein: CASSPRTGRQETQYF.